The T cell receptor (beta chain) under discussion was sequenced for a study of cytomegalovirus exposure and HLA in healthy donors. In the study overall: Around 81% of 398 genotyped donors fell in the Caucasian-associated ancestry cluster.

Comments on this clone: Its specificity is not known.

Findings of the study overall: The study recorded over 150 TCR beta chains that were cytomegalovirus-associated. Among donors in an Asian-associated ancestry cluster, a later analysis reportedly found fewer N-insertions than the roughly 700-donor mean.

CDR1 is SGHTA, CDR2 FQGNSA, per germline. The CDR3 length is 14 residues. V was clipped by 1 base and J by 2 bases, with 7 bases between them. Use of 60 Vbeta and 13 Jbeta primers characterized the PCR. TCRdb's table, derived via immunoSEQ multiplex PCR, lists solely in-frame clones and lacks some. Altogether some 150,000 clones are present, around three quarters being singletons, with the ten largest covering 3%. Sequenced: PBMCs. V usage is TRBV7-2 and J usage is TRBJ2-3, with unresolved D. The sequence came from a man aged 40-55 years in good health and CMV-seropositive. The CDR3 loop reads CASSLDVATDTQYF. The DNA of the CDR3 is TGTGCCAGCAGCTTAGATGTGGCCACAGATACGCAGTATTTT. Full variable domain (missing parts from reference TRBV7-2 and TRBJ2-3): GAGVSQSPSNKVTEKGKDVELRCDPISGHTALYWYRQSLGQGLEFLIYFQGNSAPDKSGLPSDRFSAERTGGSVSTLTIQRTQQEDSAVYLCASSLDVATDTQYFGPGTRLTVL.